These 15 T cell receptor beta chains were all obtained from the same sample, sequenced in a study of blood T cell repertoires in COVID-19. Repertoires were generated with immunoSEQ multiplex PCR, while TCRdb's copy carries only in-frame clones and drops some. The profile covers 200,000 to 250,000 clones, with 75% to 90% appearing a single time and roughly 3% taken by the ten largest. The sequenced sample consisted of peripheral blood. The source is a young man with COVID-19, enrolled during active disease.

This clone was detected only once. CDR3 sequence reads: CASSLGEADTQYF. The CDR3, as DNA: TGTGCCAGCAGTTTAGGAGAGGCAGATACGCAGTATTTT. V and J are TRBV12-3 or TRBV12-4 and TRBJ2-3; no clear D. The CDR3 is 13 residues long. The V gene lost 1 base and the J gene lost 4 bases, with 6 bases spanning the gap.

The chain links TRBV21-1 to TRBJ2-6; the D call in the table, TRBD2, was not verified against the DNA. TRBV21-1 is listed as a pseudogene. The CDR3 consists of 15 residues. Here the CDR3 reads CASSRTGTGANVLTF. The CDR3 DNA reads TGTGCCAGCAGCAGAACGGGGACTGGGGCCAACGTCCTGACTTTC.

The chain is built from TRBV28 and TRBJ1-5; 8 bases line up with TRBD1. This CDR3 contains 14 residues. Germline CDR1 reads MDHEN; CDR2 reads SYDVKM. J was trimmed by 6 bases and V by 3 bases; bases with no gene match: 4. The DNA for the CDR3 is TGTGCCAGCAGTTTCAGGGGGCTAGTTCAGCCCCAGCATTTT. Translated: CASSFRGLVQPQHF.

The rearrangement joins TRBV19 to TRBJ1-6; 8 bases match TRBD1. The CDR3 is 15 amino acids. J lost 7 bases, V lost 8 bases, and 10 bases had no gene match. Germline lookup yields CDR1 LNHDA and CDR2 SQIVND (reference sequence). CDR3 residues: CASSSLGQGNSPLHF. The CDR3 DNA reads TGTGCCAGTTCCTCCCTCGGACAGGGAAATTCACCCCTCCACTTT.

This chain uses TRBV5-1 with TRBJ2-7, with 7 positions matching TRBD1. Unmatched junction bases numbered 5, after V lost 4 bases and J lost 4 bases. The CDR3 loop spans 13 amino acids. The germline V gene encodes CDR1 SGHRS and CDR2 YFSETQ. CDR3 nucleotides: TGCGCCAGCAGCGTAGGGACAGCTTACGAGCAGTACTTC. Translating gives CASSVGTAYEQYF.

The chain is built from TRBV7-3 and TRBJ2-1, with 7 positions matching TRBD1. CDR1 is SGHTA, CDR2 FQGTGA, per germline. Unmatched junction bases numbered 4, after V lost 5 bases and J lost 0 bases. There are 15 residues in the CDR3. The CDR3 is CASSHDRASYNEQFF. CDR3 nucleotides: TGTGCCAGCAGCCACGACAGGGCCTCCTACAATGAGCAGTTCTTC.

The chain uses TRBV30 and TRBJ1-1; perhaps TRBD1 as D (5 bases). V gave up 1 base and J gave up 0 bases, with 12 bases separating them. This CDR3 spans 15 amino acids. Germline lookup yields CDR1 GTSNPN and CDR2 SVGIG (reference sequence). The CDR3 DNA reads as TGTGCCTGGAGTGCTCCGGGGGGAATGAACACTGAAGCTTTCTTT. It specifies CAWSAPGGMNTEAFF.

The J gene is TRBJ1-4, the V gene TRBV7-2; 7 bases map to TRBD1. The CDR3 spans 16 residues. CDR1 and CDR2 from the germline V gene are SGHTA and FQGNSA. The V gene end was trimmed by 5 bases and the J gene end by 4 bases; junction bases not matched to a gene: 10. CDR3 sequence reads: CASSPHRTGLNEKLFF. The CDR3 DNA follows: TGTGCCAGCAGCCCTCATAGGACAGGACTTAATGAAAAACTGTTTTTT.

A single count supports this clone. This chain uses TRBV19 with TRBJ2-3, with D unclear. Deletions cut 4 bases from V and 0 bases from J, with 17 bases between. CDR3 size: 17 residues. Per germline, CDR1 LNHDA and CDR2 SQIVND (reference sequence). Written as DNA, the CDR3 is TGTGCCAGTAGTACTCGTCCCAGCGCCACTAGCACAGATACGCAGTATTTT. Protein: CASSTRPSATSTDTQYF.

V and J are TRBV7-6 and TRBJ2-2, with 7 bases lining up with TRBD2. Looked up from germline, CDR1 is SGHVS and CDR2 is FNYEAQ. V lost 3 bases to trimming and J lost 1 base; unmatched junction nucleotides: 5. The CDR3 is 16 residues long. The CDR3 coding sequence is TGTGCCAGCAGCTTTTTGCGGGAGAAGAACACCGGGGAGCTGTTTTTT. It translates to CASSFLREKNTGELFF.

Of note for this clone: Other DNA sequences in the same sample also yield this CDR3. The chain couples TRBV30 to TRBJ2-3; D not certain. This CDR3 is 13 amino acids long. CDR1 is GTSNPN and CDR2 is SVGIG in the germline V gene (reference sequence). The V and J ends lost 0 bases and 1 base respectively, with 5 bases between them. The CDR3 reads CAWSVRGTDTQYF. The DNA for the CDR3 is TGTGCCTGGAGTGTTCGGGGCACAGATACGCAGTATTTT.

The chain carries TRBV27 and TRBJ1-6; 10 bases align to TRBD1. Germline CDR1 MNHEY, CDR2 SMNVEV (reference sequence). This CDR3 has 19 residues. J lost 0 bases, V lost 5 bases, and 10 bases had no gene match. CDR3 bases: TGTGCCAGCAGTCGCCTGGGACAGGGGTTGAGCTCCTATAATTCACCCCTCCACTTT. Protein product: CASSRLGQGLSSYNSPLHF.

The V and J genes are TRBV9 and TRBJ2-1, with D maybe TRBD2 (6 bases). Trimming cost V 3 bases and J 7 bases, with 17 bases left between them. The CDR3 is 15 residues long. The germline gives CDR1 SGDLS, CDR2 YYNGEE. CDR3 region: CASSDRSLALNEQFF. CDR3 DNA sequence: TGTGCCAGCAGCGACAGGAGTCTAGCGCTAAATGAGCAGTTCTTC.

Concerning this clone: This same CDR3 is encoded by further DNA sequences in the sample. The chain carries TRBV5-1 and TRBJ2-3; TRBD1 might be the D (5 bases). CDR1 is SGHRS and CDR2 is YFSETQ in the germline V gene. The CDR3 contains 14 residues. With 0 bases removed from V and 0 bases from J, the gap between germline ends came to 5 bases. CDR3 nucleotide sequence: TGCGCCAGCAGCTTGGGACAGAGCACAGATACGCAGTATTTT. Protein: CASSLGQSTDTQYF.

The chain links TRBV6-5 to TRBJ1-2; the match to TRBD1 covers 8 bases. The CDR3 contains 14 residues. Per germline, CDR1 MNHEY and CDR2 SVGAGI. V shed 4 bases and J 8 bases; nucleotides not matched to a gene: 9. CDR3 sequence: CASSLFYRGDGYTF. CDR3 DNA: TGTGCCAGCAGTTTGTTTTACAGGGGGGACGGCTACACCTTC.